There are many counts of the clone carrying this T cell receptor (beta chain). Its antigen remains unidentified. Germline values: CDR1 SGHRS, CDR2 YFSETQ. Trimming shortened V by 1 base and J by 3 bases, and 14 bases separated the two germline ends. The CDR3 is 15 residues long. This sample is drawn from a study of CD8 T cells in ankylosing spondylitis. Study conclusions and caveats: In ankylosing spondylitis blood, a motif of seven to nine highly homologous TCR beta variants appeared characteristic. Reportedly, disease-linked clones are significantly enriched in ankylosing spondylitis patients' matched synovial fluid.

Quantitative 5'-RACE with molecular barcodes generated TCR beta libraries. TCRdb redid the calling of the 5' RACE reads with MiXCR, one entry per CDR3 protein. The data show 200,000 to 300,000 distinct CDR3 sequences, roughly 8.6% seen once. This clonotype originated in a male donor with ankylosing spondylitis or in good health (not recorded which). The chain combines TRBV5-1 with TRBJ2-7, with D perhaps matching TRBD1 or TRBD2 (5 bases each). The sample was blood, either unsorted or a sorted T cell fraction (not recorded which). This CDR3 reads CASSLSRDPYYEQYF. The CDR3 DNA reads TGCGCCAGCAGCTTGTCCCGGGACCCCTACTACGAGCAGTACTTC.